Here is one TCR beta chain with its context. This sample is drawn from a study of lymphopenia after photon versus proton radiotherapy. Libraries were prepared by immunoSEQ multiplex PCR; TCRdb keeps only in-frame clonotypes and omits some of them. The sample lists 160,000 or so clones, 88% seen once, with about 4.3% in the top ten. Sequenced here: peripheral blood, sampled from a patient treated with photon-based radiotherapy. The sequence was collected from a man aged 50-60 years with gastric cancer.

CDR3 DNA sequence: TGCAGCGTGGGCGGGGGCACTGAAGCTTTCTTT. This codes for CSVGGGTEAFF. The chain is built from TRBV29-1 and TRBJ1-1; D is perhaps TRBD1 (5 bases). Trimming removed 6 bases from V and 4 bases from J, with 9 bases in between. The CDR3 contains 11 residues. CDR1 is SQVTM, CDR2 ANQGSEA, per germline.